The following is a TCR beta chain sequence with its context. Antigen unknown. This CDR3 is built from 15 residues. Between the trimmed V and J ends, which lost 3 bases and 2 bases, there was a span of 14 bases. Germline CDR1 KGHSH, CDR2 LQKENI. This entry belongs to a study of cytotoxic CD8 clonotypes in ibrutinib-treated CLL. Study-level background: Response samples were drawn at a median of approximately 11 months of treatment, range 6 to 36. Study-wide findings and caveats: A rise in clonality was seen at ibrutinib response, and a fall back toward baseline was seen at progression.

Assay used: immunoSEQ multiplex PCR; TCRdb lists only in-frame clones, some missing. Here the sample spans 50,000 or so clones, around four fifths being singletons. The rearrangement joins TRBV18 to TRBJ2-7, with a tentative D call TRBD1 (5 bases). The receptor's source is a human donor with chronic lymphocytic leukemia. Specimen: PBMCs, collected after 24 months of ibrutinib treatment. CDR3 in amino acids: CASSPPLDRPYEQYF. The CDR3 nucleotides are TGTGCCAGCTCACCTCCCCTCGACAGACCCTACGAGCAGTACTTC.